Below, 12 T cell receptor beta chains from the same sample are listed, as sequenced in a study of Graves' ophthalmopathy and Graves' hyperthyroidism. Transcripts of RNA were the source for amplifying TCR beta CDR3 regions. Following a first-round RT-PCR that used HTBI primers, a second-round multiplex PCR was carried out. TCRdb called the multiplex PCR reads again in MiXCR, with one record for every CDR3 protein. Of roughly 1.1 million distinct CDR3 sequences listed, about two fifths are singletons. Specimen: peripheral blood or thyroid tissue (not recorded which). These receptors came from an adult man with Graves' hyperthyroidism.

This clonotype was seen only a few times. The J gene is TRBJ2-2, the V gene TRBV12-5, with D hard to call. Germline V gene sequence: CDR1 LGHNT, CDR2 FRNRAP. The CDR3 contains 13 residues. V lost 0 bases and J 6 bases, leaving 5 bases between the germline ends. CDR3 bases: TGTGCTAGTGGTTTGGTATACTCCGGGGAGCTGTTTTTT. It translates to CASGLVYSGELFF.

This clonotype was observed at least ten times. V gene TRBV4-1 combines with J gene TRBJ1-2; D not resolved. Per the germline V gene, CDR1 is MGHRA and CDR2 is YSYEKL. The V end was cut by 1 base, the J end by 0 bases, with 12 bases between. The CDR3 runs 16 residues. The CDR3, as DNA: TGCGCCAGCAGCCAAGTAGGAGGGAGTGCTAACTATGGCTACACCTTC. It yields the protein CASSQVGGSANYGYTF.

This chain joins TRBV20-1 and TRBJ1-1, with a possible D match to TRBD1 (5 bases). The V and J ends lost 6 bases and 3 bases respectively, with 11 bases between them. Germline V CDR1 and CDR2: DFQATT, SNEGSKA (reference sequence). The CDR3 contains 12 residues. CDR3 amino acids: CSAESGDTEAFF. The CDR3 DNA sequence: TGCAGTGCCGAGTCGGGGGACACTGAAGCTTTCTTT.

This clonotype came up a few times. The V gene is TRBV13, the J gene TRBJ1-6; 7 bases are a match to TRBD1. The V segment lost 6 bases and the J segment 13 bases; nucleotides outside the gene matches: 12. This CDR3 has 14 amino acids. The V gene's germline CDR1 is PRHDT and CDR2 FYEKMQ (reference sequence). CDR3 amino acids: CASSYSGQFSPLHF. As DNA, the CDR3 is TGTGCCAGCAGTTACTCGGGACAGTTTTCGCCCCTCCACTTT.

This clonotype was seen just once. CDR3 nucleotides: TGCAGTGCTTGGACAGGGGGGCTAAATCAGCCCCAGCATTTT. Amino acids: CSAWTGGLNQPQHF. V and J are TRBV20-1 and TRBJ1-5; TRBD1 aligns across 10 bases. The CDR3 runs to 14 residues. V was pared by 5 bases and J by 4 bases, with 5 bases of the junction left unmatched. Germline CDR1 DFQATT, CDR2 SNEGSKA (reference sequence).

This clonotype was detected only a few times. Written as DNA, the CDR3 is TGTGCCAGCAGCAGGCCGGGGGGGAGCGAGCAGTACTTC. Residues: CASSRPGGSEQYF. V usage is TRBV5-4 and J usage is TRBJ2-7, with 8 nucleotides matching TRBD2. CDR1 SGHNT and CDR2 YYREEE come from the germline V gene (reference sequence). The V and J ends lost 4 bases and 6 bases, in that order; junction bases with no gene match: 6. The CDR3 has 13 residues.

This rearrangement joins TRBV29-1 to TRBJ2-5; TRBD1 is a possible D gene (6 bases). This CDR3 is built from 14 residues. Germline V lookup: CDR1 SQVTM, CDR2 ANQGSEA. V lost 8 bases to trimming and J lost 5 bases, with 21 bases between them. CDR3 DNA: TGCAGCTCCGATGAGTGGGACGACAGGGAGACCCAGTACTTC. Protein product: CSSDEWDDRETQYF.

On this clonotype itself: A read error may produce the germline difference seen at one junction end. The gene calls are TRBV10-3 and TRBJ2-7; D unclear. This CDR3 has 14 residues. Germline lookup yields CDR1 ENHRY and CDR2 SYGVKD. In DNA, the CDR3 is TGTGCCAGCAGTTACGGCAGAGACTCCTACGAGCAGTACTTC. Its protein product is CASSYGRDSYEQYF.

The chain links TRBV6-2 or TRBV6-3 to TRBJ1-5; 12 bases align to TRBD1. The CDR3 covers 16 residues. V was pared by 2 bases and J by 6 bases, with 5 bases of the junction left unmatched. Germline CDR1 MNHEY, CDR2 SVGEGT. The CDR3 region has the DNA TGTGCCAGCAGTTACCAGGGGACAGGGGGCCGTCAGCCCCAGCATTTT. Protein product: CASSYQGTGGRQPQHF.

This clonotype was detected ten times or more. The genes are TRBV19 and TRBJ1-4; D not certain. Germline CDR1 LNHDA, CDR2 SQIVND (reference sequence). Trimming cost V 6 bases and J 0 bases, with 5 bases left between them. CDR3 length: 13 amino acids. CDR3 nucleotide sequence: TGTGCCAGTAGCCGCCCAACTAATGAAAAACTGTTTTTT. This codes for CASSRPTNEKLFF.

CDR3 bases: TGCAGCGTTGGAGTCAGGCCAGGTGACTATGGCTACACCTTC. Amino acids: CSVGVRPGDYGYTF. This chain joins TRBV29-1 and TRBJ1-2; D gene uncertain. The CDR3 has 14 amino acids. The germline V and J ends were trimmed by 4 bases and 3 bases, with 15 bases remaining between them. Germline lookup yields CDR1 SQVTM and CDR2 ANQGSEA.

This clonotype was counted ten times or more. The V gene is TRBV2, the J gene TRBJ1-5; 7 nucleotides line up with TRBD1. This CDR3 has 15 residues. With V trimmed by 6 bases and J by 0 bases, 5 bases remained unmatched. Per germline, CDR1 SNHLY and CDR2 FYNNEI. In DNA, the CDR3 is TGTGCCAGCAGAGACCGACAGGGTAGCAATCAGCCCCAGCATTTT. It translates to CASRDRQGSNQPQHF.